The 11 T cell receptor beta chains below all came from one sample that was sequenced in a study of cytomegalovirus exposure and HLA in healthy donors. Primers included in the PCR were 60 Vbeta and 13 Jbeta primers. Libraries were prepared by immunoSEQ multiplex PCR; TCRdb keeps only in-frame clonotypes and omits some of them. The table for this sample gives approximately 210,000 clones. Sequencing was done on a sample of PBMCs. The receptors derive from a woman in her thirties in good health and CMV-seropositive.

The genes are TRBV5-1 and TRBJ2-1; the D gene is possibly TRBD2 (5 bases). The germline V gene encodes CDR1 SGHRS and CDR2 YFSETQ. V dropped 1 base and J dropped 5 bases, with 22 bases sitting between them. The CDR3 covers 18 residues. CDR3 sequence (DNA): TGCGCCAGCAGCTTGTCCGTAAGAGCGGCCGGATCCAACAATGAGCAGTTCTTC. This encodes CASSLSVRAAGSNNEQFF.

The V gene is TRBV15, the J gene TRBJ2-3; 8 nucleotides align to TRBD2. Germline CDR1 and CDR2: LNHNV and YYDKDF (reference sequence). The junction had 12 bases not matched to a gene; V was cut back by 1 base and J by 3 bases. This CDR3 is built from 18 residues. The CDR3 DNA is TGTGCCACCAGCAGAGCGGTAACCGGGACTAGAGGGACAGATACGCAGTATTTT. Translation gives CATSRAVTGTRGTDTQYF.

CDR3 sequence: CASSIRALAGGRYNEQFF. For the CDR3, the DNA is TGTGCCAGTAGTATACGTGCTCTAGCGGGGGGCAGGTACAATGAGCAGTTCTTC. The genes are TRBV19 and TRBJ2-1; TRBD2 matches 11 bases. The V gene end was trimmed by 2 bases and the J gene end by 4 bases; junction bases not matched to a gene: 10. The CDR3 consists of 18 residues. Germline-derived CDR1 and CDR2 are LNHDA and SQIVND (reference sequence).

The CDR3 sequence: CASSVSVNNSPLHF. CDR3 sequence (DNA): TGCGCCAGCAGCGTTTCAGTGAATAATTCACCCCTCCACTTT. The chain is built from TRBV5-1 and TRBJ1-6; D ambiguous. Trimming left V 4 bases short and J 5 bases short, with 10 bases between. This CDR3 contains 14 residues. Germline V gives CDR1 SGHRS, CDR2 YFSETQ.

The CDR3 DNA reads TGTGCCAGTAGTACAATGGAAGCGCAGACCCAGTACTTC. This gives the protein CASSTMEAQTQYF. The gene calls are TRBV19 and TRBJ2-5; no clear D gene. Germline CDR1 is LNHDA and CDR2 is SQIVND (reference sequence). Deletions cut 4 bases from V and 6 bases from J, with 12 bases between. This CDR3 is built from 13 residues.

This chain connects TRBV7-2 to TRBJ2-3; possible D gene TRBD2, 5 bases. V lost 5 bases and J lost 6, with 18 bases in between. CDR1 is SGHTA and CDR2 is FQGNSA in the germline V gene. This CDR3 contains 15 residues. CDR3 nucleotide sequence: TGTGCCAGCAGCCGCCGGACTCGCCCTGGCGATACGCAGTATTTT. This gives the protein CASSRRTRPGDTQYF.

V and J are TRBV7-2 and TRBJ2-5; 10 nucleotides align to TRBD1. Germline V CDR1 and CDR2: SGHTA, FQGNSA. The V segment lost 5 bases and the J segment 5 bases; nucleotides outside the gene matches: 11. This CDR3 comprises 16 residues. CDR3 DNA: TGTGCCAGCAGCCTGTTTTGGGACAGGGGCGAGGAGACCCAGTACTTC. It specifies CASSLFWDRGEETQYF.

J is TRBJ1-2 and V is TRBV5-6, with a tentative D call TRBD1 (5 bases). Germline V gene sequence: CDR1 SGHDT, CDR2 YYEEEE. This CDR3 is 14 amino acids long. The V and J ends lost 4 bases and 7 bases respectively, with 17 bases between them. The CDR3 DNA reads TGTGCCAGCAGCCGACTCCGGGGGGTAGGTGGCTACACCTTC. Encoded protein: CASSRLRGVGGYTF.

J is TRBJ2-2 and V is TRBV10-2; 8 bases agree with TRBD2. Germline V gives CDR1 WSHSY, CDR2 SAAADI. This CDR3 has 15 amino acids. V lost 2 bases to trimming and J lost 1 base; unmatched junction nucleotides: 0. The DNA of the CDR3 is TGCGCCAGCAGTGAGCTAGCGGGGAACACCGGGGAGCTGTTTTTT. It is translated as CASSELAGNTGELFF.

The J gene is TRBJ1-6, the V gene TRBV4-1; 9 bases align to TRBD1. CDR1 is MGHRA and CDR2 is YSYEKL in the germline V gene. The CDR3 totals 14 residues. Trimming cost V 4 bases and J 10 bases; bases outside gene matches: 5. The CDR3 bases are TGCGCCAGCAGCCTAGGCGACAGGGGGTCACCCCTCCACTTT. Translating it yields CASSLGDRGSPLHF.

The V call is TRBV5-5, the J call TRBJ2-7; no clear D. Germline values: CDR1 SGHKS, CDR2 YYEKEE (reference sequence). The CDR3 sequence is 15 residues long. V dropped 4 bases and J dropped 2 bases, with 16 bases sitting between them. The CDR3 loop is CASSRREPSTYEQYF. The CDR3 bases are TGTGCCAGCAGCCGGAGAGAGCCATCCACCTACGAGCAGTACTTC.